These 5 T cell receptor beta chains were all obtained from the same sample, sequenced in a study of cytomegalovirus exposure and HLA in healthy donors. 60 Vbeta and 13 Jbeta primers were used in PCR. Libraries were prepared by immunoSEQ multiplex PCR; TCRdb keeps only in-frame clonotypes and omits some of them. The data hold about 90,000 clones, with around 77% observed a single time. The specimen sequenced was PBMCs. These receptors originate from a woman aged 55-69 years in good health and CMV-seropositive.

The chain has TRBV6-5 and TRBJ2-1; tentative D call: TRBD2 (6 bases). Trimming removed 4 bases from V and 7 bases from J, with 17 bases in between. The V gene's germline CDR1 is MNHEY and CDR2 SVGAGI. The CDR3 totals 15 residues. The CDR3: CASSSLAGGLNEQFF. The CDR3 DNA is TGTGCCAGCAGTTCACTTGCTGGAGGGTTGAATGAGCAGTTCTTC.

This chain joins TRBV6-1 and TRBJ2-1; TRBD1 aligns across 9 bases. This CDR3 contains 13 residues. V lost 11 bases, J lost 5 bases, and 7 bases stayed unmatched. Per germline, CDR1 MNHNS and CDR2 SASEGT. CDR3 DNA: TGTGCCGTAGGGGACAGGGCAAACAATGAGCAGTTCTTC. Amino acids: CAVGDRANNEQFF.

This clone was detected once. This sequence joins TRBV6-6 and TRBJ2-2; D may be TRBD1 (6 bases). The CDR3 is made up of 15 amino acids. The V and J ends lost 7 bases and 6 bases respectively, with 18 bases between them. Per the germline V gene, CDR1 is MNHNY and CDR2 is SVGAGI (reference sequence). In nucleotides, the CDR3 is TGTGCCAGCATTACAAGGCAGGGGACCGCCGGGGAGCTGTTTTTT. It yields the protein CASITRQGTAGELFF.

V usage is TRBV9 and J usage is TRBJ2-1; a possible D gene is TRBD2 (6 bases). The V end was cut by 3 bases, the J end by 9 bases, with 16 bases between. CDR1 and CDR2 (germline): SGDLS, YYNGEE. There are 14 residues in the CDR3. In DNA, the CDR3 is TGTGCCAGCAGCGCTGATCCTAGCGTGGGTGAGCAGTTCTTC. Its protein product is CASSADPSVGEQFF.

The rearrangement joins TRBV5-1 to TRBJ2-7, with 7 nucleotides matching TRBD1. Germline CDR1 SGHRS, CDR2 YFSETQ. The J segment lost 5 bases and the V segment lost 1 base, leaving 6 bases of the junction unmatched. The length of the CDR3 is 14 residues. The CDR3 protein is CASSLQGGIHEQYF. The CDR3 region has the DNA TGCGCCAGCAGCTTGCAAGGGGGCATCCACGAGCAGTACTTC.